The source of this TCR beta chain is a study of cytotoxic CD8 clonotypes in ibrutinib-treated CLL. This CDR3 is 16 amino acids long. Trimming cost V 0 bases and J 5 bases, with 16 bases left between them. Germline CDR1 MNHEY, CDR2 SVGAGI. This clone was seen once. Some clones are missing from TCRdb's copy, which holds only in-frame ones; the method was immunoSEQ multiplex PCR. Among about 250,000 clones listed, roughly 74% were seen once. This chain links TRBV6-5 with TRBJ1-2; D perhaps matches TRBD1 (6 bases). This TCR was recovered from a human donor with chronic lymphocytic leukemia. The starting material was PBMCs, obtained after 24 months of ibrutinib treatment. CDR3 loop: CASSYSTGAGPYGYTF. The CDR3 nucleotides read TGTGCCAGCAGTTACTCGACGGGGGCGGGTCCTTATGGCTACACCTTC.